The 18 T cell receptor beta chains below come from one sample, sequenced in a study of low-dose radiotherapy and immunotherapy resistance in tumors (dated by TCRdb to between 2021 and 2024). The time point label of this sample denotes: before trial treatment. The sequencer listed for this sample is Illumina HiSeq 2500. To make first-strand cDNA, Superscript III was used along with a set of TRAV- and TRBV-specific primers so that both the TCRalpha and TCRbeta chains were covered. TCRs were amplified with Phusion for 20 PCR cycles, with a constant-region primer paired with the adapter attached to the V primers. TCRdb redid the processing of the public reads, applying fastp at Q25 and MiXCR, and retained in-frame beta chains. Every CDR3 protein is listed once, alongside the most common genes and DNA of its rows. The sample profile shows 65,000 to 90,000 distinct CDR3 sequences; 18% of them were found once. The ten largest clones add up to about 5.5% of the sample.

This specimen consisted of PBMCs, obtained before treatment. The origin of the receptors is a male donor with prostate cancer.

This clonotype came up a few times. The CDR3 DNA reads TGTGCCAGCAGTACCCCCCCCTCTGGGACCGGGGAGCTGTTTTTT. As protein: CASSTPPSGTGELFF. The chain recombines TRBV28 with TRBJ2-2; D call uncertain. Germline loops: CDR1 MDHEN, CDR2 SYDVKM. V was cut by 5 bases and J by 5 bases, with 15 bases left in between. This CDR3 spans 15 amino acids.

This clonotype appeared many times. The chain links TRBV18 to TRBJ2-5; no firm D call. Trimming stripped 6 bases from V and 5 bases from J, with 10 bases between. Germline V gene lookup returns CDR1 KGHSH and CDR2 LQKENI. CDR3 size: 12 residues. Here the CDR3 reads CASSPQSETQYF. CDR3 bases: TGTGCCAGCTCGCCTCAATCCGAGACCCAGTACTTC.

This clonotype was counted many times. The chain employs TRBV20-1 and TRBJ2-1; 10 nucleotides agree with TRBD2. This CDR3 comprises 14 residues. Germline lookup yields CDR1 DFQATT and CDR2 SNEGSKA (reference sequence). With V trimmed by 4 bases and J by 2 bases, 2 bases remained unmatched. The CDR3 sequence is CSATSGSAYNEQFF. The CDR3, as DNA: TGCAGTGCTACTAGCGGGAGCGCCTACAATGAGCAGTTCTTC.

This clonotype has a count of ten or more. The chain carries TRBV19 and TRBJ1-5, with D hard to call. V shed 0 bases and J shed 0 bases, with 9 bases lying between them. Germline loops: CDR1 LNHDA, CDR2 SQIVND (reference sequence). The CDR3 is 16 amino acids. The CDR3 region has the DNA TGTGCCAGTAGTATAGATGGCACCCGTAGCAATCAGCCCCAGCATTTT. This encodes CASSIDGTRSNQPQHF.

J is TRBJ2-1 and V is TRBV5-1; 12 bases fit TRBD2. The CDR3 covers 16 residues. CDR1 and CDR2 from the germline V gene are SGHRS and YFSETQ. V shed 4 bases and J 6 bases; nucleotides not matched to a gene: 8. The CDR3 region is CASSKTSGGTFNEQFF. CDR3 in DNA: TGCGCCAGCAGCAAGACTAGCGGGGGCACCTTCAATGAGCAGTTCTTC. Full variable domain (outside the CDR3, taken from reference TRBV5-1 and TRBJ2-1): KAGVTQTPRYLIKTRGQQVTLSCSPISGHRSVSWYQQTPGQGLQFLFEYFSETQRNKGNFPGRFSGRQFSNSRSEMNVSTLELGDSALYLCASSKTSGGTFNEQFFGPGTRLTVL.

The sample holds many counts of this clonotype. This rearrangement joins TRBV19 to TRBJ2-3; 12 bases are shared with TRBD2. The CDR3 totals 16 residues. The germline V gene has CDR1 LNHDA and CDR2 SQIVND (reference sequence). With 5 bases clipped from V and 5 bases from J, the junction kept 8 bases outside the gene matches. CDR3 coding DNA: TGTGCCAGTAGTCCGCGGACTAGCGGGAATCGAGATACGCAGTATTTT. Translated, it gives CASSPRTSGNRDTQYF.

At least ten counts were recorded for this clonotype. The chain combines TRBV12-3 or TRBV12-4 with TRBJ1-5; 7 bases match TRBD1. Unmatched junction bases numbered 8, after V lost 5 bases and J lost 4 bases. The CDR3 has 15 residues. CDR3 sequence reads: CASSQLRGLNQPQHF. In DNA, the CDR3 is TGTGCCAGCAGTCAACTCAGGGGGTTGAATCAGCCCCAGCATTTT.

This clonotype was counted between two and nine times. This sequence joins TRBV6-2 or TRBV6-3 and TRBJ1-5; TRBD1 agrees at 7 bases. Germline CDR1 MNHEY, CDR2 SVGEGT. Trimming cost V 5 bases and J 5 bases; bases outside gene matches: 6. This CDR3 contains 14 residues. Here the CDR3 reads CASSLQGTYQPQHF. In DNA, the CDR3 is TGTGCCAGCAGTCTACAGGGGACTTATCAGCCCCAGCATTTT.

The sample holds many counts of this clonotype. The V call is TRBV24-1, the J call TRBJ1-3; the D is unclear. Germline-derived CDR1 and CDR2 are KGHDR and SFDVKD. Between the trimmed V and J ends, which lost 8 bases and 0 bases, there was a span of 13 bases. There are 15 residues in the CDR3. In DNA form, the CDR3 reads TGTGCCACCAAGCTACACGGGAACTCTGGAAACACCATATATTTT. As protein: CATKLHGNSGNTIYF.

In this sample, this clonotype turned up many times. This CDR3 is CASGNSVGTDTQYF. The CDR3 DNA reads TGTGCCAGCGGAAACAGTGTGGGGACAGATACGCAGTATTTT. The chain employs TRBV4-2 and TRBJ2-3; no firm D call. The CDR3 runs 14 residues. Germline CDR1 reads LGHNA; CDR2 reads YNFKEQ. V lost 8 bases, J lost 3 bases, and 15 bases lay in between.

The sample holds many counts of this clonotype. CDR3 in DNA: TGTGCCAGCAGTTACCGGACAGAAGGAAACACCATATATTTT. It codes for CASSYRTEGNTIYF. V usage is TRBV6-6 and J usage is TRBJ1-3; tentative D call: TRBD1 (6 bases). CDR1 and CDR2 (germline): MNHNY, SVGAGI (reference sequence). The CDR3 consists of 14 residues. The V gene lost 2 bases and the J gene lost 4 bases, with 9 bases spanning the gap.

The chain carries TRBV6-5 and TRBJ2-4; D not certain. CDR1 is MNHEY and CDR2 is SVGAGI in the germline V gene. Trimming took 6 bases from V and 9 from J, leaving 12 bases between them. The CDR3 is made up of 12 amino acids. CDR3 DNA sequence: TGTGCCAGCAGGGATCCGGGCCGCATTCAGTACTTC. This encodes CASRDPGRIQYF.

This clonotype was counted a few times. The rearrangement links TRBV4-1 to TRBJ2-3; D may be TRBD1 or TRBD2 (5 bases each). V was shortened by 0 bases and J by 10 bases, with 20 bases between the two germline ends. The CDR3 spans 16 residues. CDR1 and CDR2 (germline): MGHRA, YSYEKL. This CDR3 is CASSQDFGTRERPQYF. Here the CDR3 DNA reads TGCGCCAGCAGCCAAGATTTTGGGACCAGAGAGCGACCGCAGTATTTT.

The sample holds one count of this clonotype. A read error is likely here: a far larger clone is one base away. The chain uses TRBV1 and TRBJ2-1; the table's D call TRBD1 went unverified against the DNA. TRBV1 has pseudogene status. CDR3 length equals 12 residues. Here the CDR3 reads CASSVNRDEQFF. In DNA form, the CDR3 reads TGTGCCAGCAGCGTCAACAGGGATGAGCAGTTCTTC.

J is TRBJ1-5 and V is TRBV30; D gene unclear. Germline V CDR1 and CDR2: GTSNPN, SVGIG (reference sequence). The ends were cut back, 3 bases at V and 7 bases at J, with 13 bases in the middle. The CDR3 length is 13 residues. The CDR3 coding sequence is TGTGCCTGGAGAGGTCAGTCTGAGCAGCCCCAGCATTTT. This gives the protein CAWRGQSEQPQHF.

This clonotype was seen ten or more times. The V gene is TRBV2, the J gene TRBJ2-3; 10 positions match TRBD2. From germline, CDR1 is SNHLY and CDR2 FYNNEI. The CDR3 sequence is 18 residues long. After removal of 6 bases from V and 0 bases from J, the junction contained 12 bases not matched to a gene. The CDR3 sequence: CASRASGSRLFSTDTQYF. The CDR3 nucleotides are TGTGCCAGCAGGGCTAGCGGGAGCCGGCTCTTTAGCACAGATACGCAGTATTTT.

Ten or more counts support this clonotype. V usage is TRBV29-1 and J usage is TRBJ2-3, with D unclear. Trimming left V 2 bases short and J 0 bases short, with 6 bases between. CDR1 and CDR2 from the germline V gene are SQVTM and ANQGSEA. There are 13 residues in the CDR3. The CDR3 sequence is CSVESQSTDTQYF. The CDR3 region has the DNA TGCAGCGTTGAAAGTCAGAGCACAGATACGCAGTATTTT.

This clonotype was recorded many times. The gene calls are TRBV7-6 and TRBJ2-5; 9 bases agree with TRBD1. Germline CDR1 and CDR2: SGHVS and FNYEAQ. The CDR3 length is 15 residues. V shed 4 bases and J 4 bases; nucleotides not matched to a gene: 7. The CDR3 loop reads CASSSNRGQGETQYF. The CDR3 coding sequence is TGTGCCAGCAGCTCGAACAGGGGGCAGGGAGAGACCCAGTACTTC. Together with reference TRBV7-6 and TRBJ2-5, the CDR3 gives the full variable domain: GAGVSQSPRYKVTKRGQDVALRCDPISGHVSLYWYRQALGQGPEFLTYFNYEAQQDKSGLPNDRFSAERPEGSISTLTIQRTEQRDSAMYRCASSSNRGQGETQYFGPGTRLLVL.